The 27 T cell receptor beta chains reported below all come from one sample, sequenced in a study of blood T cells in healthy people across ages. Using a J-beta primer mix together with a sample-barcoded 5' primer, a second PCR was run for roughly 6 to 11 cycles. In TCRdb, the 5' RACE reads were re-called with MiXCR into one record per CDR3 protein. The sample holds 700,000 or so distinct CDR3 sequences; approximately 22% are singletons and the top ten take 22%. Sample: blood. All receptors derive from a man in his sixties or seventies in good health.

The chain uses TRBV6-5 and TRBJ2-3, with 13 nucleotides matching TRBD2. The germline V gene has CDR1 MNHEY and CDR2 SVGAGI. The CDR3 is made up of 20 amino acids. Germline trimming cut 0 bases from V and 2 bases from J; bases unmatched to any gene: 11. In DNA form, the CDR3 reads TGTGCCAGCAGTTACTCTGGACTAGCGGGGGTATTAGATTACACAGATACGCAGTATTTT. Its translation: CASSYSGLAGVLDYTDTQYF.

In this sample, this clonotype turned up a few times. The CDR3: CASSSDGGGGTEAFF. The CDR3 DNA reads TGCGCCAGCAGCTCCGACGGGGGGGGTGGAACTGAAGCTTTCTTT. The chain recombines TRBV5-1 with TRBJ1-1, with a possible D match to TRBD1 (5 bases). The CDR3 is 15 residues long. Looked up from germline, CDR1 is SGHRS and CDR2 is YFSETQ. The V and J ends lost 3 bases and 5 bases respectively, with 17 bases between them.

Only a few counts were recorded for this clonotype. V and J are TRBV6-2 or TRBV6-3 and TRBJ2-1, with unresolved D. The J call may not be correct, given that the DNA end is closer to TRBJ2-5. Germline values: CDR1 MNHEY, CDR2 SVGEGT. The CDR3 covers 14 residues. The CDR3 sequence is CASSYGRGQETQYF. CDR3 nucleotide sequence: TGTGCCAGCAGTTACGGTCGCGGACAAGAGACCCAGTACTTC.

The J gene is TRBJ2-5, the V gene TRBV12-5; D is unresolved. The CDR3 contains 13 residues. Germline CDR1 LGHNT, CDR2 FRNRAP. Trimming took off 7 bases at V and 1 base at J, with 10 bases between the two ends. The DNA for the CDR3 is TGTGCTAGTGCCCCGGACGGCCAAGAGACCCAGTACTTC. Its translation is CASAPDGQETQYF.

V and J are TRBV9 and TRBJ2-3; D remains ambiguous. CDR3 length equals 14 residues. V dropped 0 bases and J dropped 6 bases, with 11 bases sitting between them. Germline CDR1 SGDLS, CDR2 YYNGEE. CDR3 loop: CASSVESPSDTQYF. The DNA for the CDR3 is TGTGCCAGCAGCGTAGAAAGTCCCTCGGATACGCAGTATTTT.

This clonotype occurred a few times. This chain's CDR3 is CSARDRAFSQPQHF. CDR3 DNA sequence: TGCAGTGCAAGGGACAGGGCATTCTCTCAGCCCCAGCATTTT. V usage is TRBV20-1 and J usage is TRBJ1-5; 9 bases map to TRBD1. The germline V gene has CDR1 DFQATT and CDR2 SNEGSKA (reference sequence). The CDR3 is 14 amino acids. V dropped 6 bases and J dropped 6; count of bases not matched to a gene: 9.

As regards this clonotype: This likely comes from a read error, as the CDR3 has no conserved phenylalanine or tryptophan at its end. This chain joins TRBV9 and TRBJ2-3; unclear D gene. Germline V gives CDR1 SGDLS, CDR2 YYNGEE. The CDR3 has 15 amino acids. The ends were cut back, 7 bases at V and 6 bases at J, with 21 bases in the middle. The chain's CDR3 is CASSPNPPAPDTQYI. CDR3 DNA sequence: TGTGCCAGCTCCCCAAATCCTCCGGCTCCGGATACGCAGTATATT.

This chain connects TRBV20-1 to TRBJ2-4; the D gene could be TRBD1 or TRBD2 (5 bases each). The CDR3 loop spans 14 amino acids. In germline, CDR1 is DFQATT, CDR2 SNEGSKA (reference sequence). V was clipped by 2 bases and J by 3 bases, with 11 bases between them. CDR3 amino acids: CSARPQGDKNIQYF. The CDR3 nucleotides read TGCAGTGCTAGACCGCAGGGAGACAAAAACATTCAGTACTTC.

The chain links TRBV29-1 to TRBJ2-5; TRBD2 might be the D (6 bases). CDR3 length: 15 residues. Germline CDR1 is SQVTM and CDR2 is ANQGSEA. V was cut by 3 bases and J by 2 bases, with 16 bases left in between. The CDR3 DNA sequence: TGCAGCGTTGATGGTCGGGGGACCATTCAAGAGACCCAGTACTTC. Its translation: CSVDGRGTIQETQYF.

V and J are TRBV12-3 or TRBV12-4 and TRBJ1-5, with 8 bases matching TRBD1. The trim removed 8 bases at V and 4 bases at J, leaving 10 bases unmatched. CDR3 length equals 15 residues. In DNA form, the CDR3 reads TGTGCCAGCGGCTCAGGGGGCCCCTCGAATCAGCCCCAGCATTTT. Its protein is CASGSGGPSNQPQHF.

The rearrangement links TRBV15 to TRBJ2-3, with no clear D. This CDR3 is 13 amino acids long. Germline V lookup: CDR1 LNHNV, CDR2 YYDKDF (reference sequence). The V gene lost 5 bases and the J gene lost 6 bases, with 12 bases spanning the gap. The CDR3 loop reads CATSGASRDTQYF. Written as DNA, the CDR3 is TGTGCCACCAGCGGCGCGAGTAGGGATACGCAGTATTTT.

The chain links TRBV29-1 to TRBJ1-4; a weak D match, TRBD1 (5 bases). V was trimmed by 6 bases and J by 0 bases, leaving 14 bases between them. Per germline, CDR1 SQVTM and CDR2 ANQGSEA. This CDR3 has 15 residues. CDR3 residues: CSVRQKGTTNEKLFF. CDR3 DNA sequence: TGCAGCGTGCGGCAGAAGGGGACAACTAATGAAAAACTGTTTTTT. The complete variable domain, with remaining parts taken from reference TRBV29-1 and TRBJ1-4, reads SAVISQKPSRDICQRGTSLTIQCQVDSQVTMMFWYRQQPGQSLTLIATANQGSEATYESGFVIDKFPISRPNLTFSTLTVSNMSPEDSSIYLCSVRQKGTTNEKLFFGSGTQLSVL.

The CDR3 nucleotides read TGCAGTGCTAGAGGGGACCCCCCTAGAAATACGCAGTATTTT. This translates into CSARGDPPRNTQYF. The chain carries TRBV20-1 and TRBJ2-3; TRBD1 or TRBD2 may be the D gene (5 bases each). CDR1 and CDR2 from the germline V gene are DFQATT and SNEGSKA (reference sequence). Trimming took off 1 base at V and 7 bases at J, with 15 bases between the two ends. The CDR3 loop spans 14 amino acids.

This clonotype was observed a few times. The V call is TRBV3-1, the J call TRBJ2-6; D is unresolved. V dropped 5 bases and J dropped 0 bases, with 11 bases sitting between them. The CDR3 extends over 16 amino acids. The germline gives CDR1 LGHDT, CDR2 YNNKEL (reference sequence). CDR3 amino acids: CASSFRFNSGANVLTF. CDR3 coding DNA: TGTGCCAGCAGCTTTCGATTCAACTCTGGGGCCAACGTCCTGACTTTC.

The chain joins TRBV7-9 to TRBJ1-2; D is perhaps TRBD1 (5 bases). The V and J ends lost 7 bases and 1 base respectively, with 16 bases between them. This CDR3 has 15 amino acids. Germline-derived CDR1 and CDR2 are SEHNR and FQNEAQ (reference sequence). CDR3 protein: CASTLRGLNNYGYTF. As DNA, the CDR3 is TGTGCCAGCACCCTGAGGGGACTTAATAACTATGGCTACACCTTC.

The rearrangement uses TRBV12-3 or TRBV12-4 and TRBJ2-2, with D hard to call. V was shortened by 3 bases and J by 6 bases, with 8 bases between the two germline ends. The CDR3 is 13 amino acids. CDR3 sequence (DNA): TGTGCCAGCAGTTTGAGCTTCGCCGGGGAGCTGTTTTTT. The encoded protein is CASSLSFAGELFF.

This clonotype was recorded a few times. The V gene is TRBV6-5, the J gene TRBJ2-3; D not certain. In germline, CDR1 is MNHEY, CDR2 SVGAGI. The CDR3 is 15 residues long. Trimming took 0 bases from V and 1 from J, leaving 8 bases between them. DNA for the CDR3: TGTGCCAGCAGTTACTCCTCACTCCGCACAGATACGCAGTATTTT. Its translation: CASSYSSLRTDTQYF.

This clonotype occurred many times. The V gene is TRBV5-1, the J gene TRBJ2-3, with D possibly TRBD1 on 5 matching bases. The V and J ends lost 0 bases and 4 bases respectively, with 12 bases between them. Germline assignment: CDR1 SGHRS and CDR2 YFSETQ. The CDR3 contains 15 residues. The CDR3, as DNA: TGCGCCAGCAGCTTGGAAGGGGCGCACCCAGATACGCAGTATTTT. Translation: CASSLEGAHPDTQYF.

This rearrangement joins TRBV9 to TRBJ2-1; D remains ambiguous. The CDR3 runs to 12 residues. Germline CDR1 SGDLS, CDR2 YYNGEE. V was clipped by 3 bases and J by 5 bases, with 6 bases between them. In DNA, the CDR3 is TGTGCCAGCAGCGCCTTCGACAATGAGCAGTTCTTC. Translated: CASSAFDNEQFF.

The rearrangement uses TRBV28 and TRBJ2-1; D gene uncertain. This CDR3 is built from 16 residues. Germline lookup yields CDR1 MDHEN and CDR2 SYDVKM. The germline V and J ends were trimmed by 6 bases and 0 bases, with 15 bases remaining between them. CDR3 protein: CASSAAWLGSYNEQFF. The CDR3 DNA reads TGTGCCAGCAGCGCGGCCTGGCTTGGCTCCTACAATGAGCAGTTCTTC.

This sequence joins TRBV20-1 and TRBJ1-2; maybe TRBD1 (5 bases). There are 14 residues in the CDR3. Trimming pared 4 bases from V and 2 bases from J, leaving 14 bases between. CDR1 is DFQATT and CDR2 is SNEGSKA in the germline V gene (reference sequence). The CDR3 coding sequence is TGCAGTGCTACCCTAGGCGGGACCAACTATGGCTACACCTTC. This sequence encodes CSATLGGTNYGYTF.

This chain joins TRBV4-3 and TRBJ2-1; 7 bases map to TRBD2. Germline V gene data show CDR1 as LGHNA and CDR2 as YSLEER. J lost 2 bases, V lost 0 bases, and 4 bases had no gene match. The CDR3 extends over 16 amino acids. Here the CDR3 reads CASSQEWGRAYNEQFF. CDR3 coding DNA: TGCGCCAGCAGCCAAGAATGGGGGAGGGCCTACAATGAGCAGTTCTTC.

The gene calls are TRBV15 and TRBJ2-3; 8 bases match TRBD2. The junction had 4 bases not matched to a gene; V was cut back by 1 base and J by 1 base. Germline loops: CDR1 LNHNV, CDR2 YYDKDF (reference sequence). The CDR3 covers 16 residues. CDR3 sequence: CATSRVSGSGTDTQYF. CDR3 nucleotides: TGTGCCACCAGCAGAGTGAGCGGGAGCGGCACAGATACGCAGTATTTT.

The V and J genes are TRBV13 and TRBJ2-4, with 7 nucleotides matching TRBD1. CDR1 and CDR2 from the germline V gene are PRHDT and FYEKMQ (reference sequence). V lost 5 bases, J lost 3 bases, and 7 bases stayed unmatched. The CDR3 has 15 residues. The CDR3 region has the DNA TGTGCCAGCAGCACAAACAGGGGAGACAAAAACATTCAGTACTTC. Translation gives CASSTNRGDKNIQYF.

The chain carries TRBV10-3 and TRBJ2-5, with D maybe TRBD2 (6 bases). The J call may be incorrect, as the DNA end agrees better with TRBJ2-7. Germline V gives CDR1 ENHRY, CDR2 SYGVKD. The CDR3 spans 13 residues. The CDR3 spells CAISAGIYYEQYV. DNA of the CDR3: TGTGCCATCTCTGCGGGGATCTACTACGAGCAGTACGTC.

This clonotype appeared a few times. The rearrangement links TRBV5-1 to TRBJ2-2, with TRBD2 identical over 11 bases. V dropped 4 bases and J dropped 6; count of bases not matched to a gene: 8. CDR1 is SGHRS, CDR2 YFSETQ, per germline. This CDR3 region has 16 residues. The chain's CDR3 is CASSLETSGISGELFF. The CDR3 DNA reads TGCGCCAGCAGCCTCGAGACTAGCGGGATTTCCGGGGAGCTGTTTTTT.

J is TRBJ2-7 and V is TRBV5-1; tentatively, D is TRBD1 (6 bases). Germline V gives CDR1 SGHRS, CDR2 YFSETQ. The germline V and J ends were trimmed by 4 bases and 3 bases, with 11 bases remaining between them. This CDR3 has 13 residues. CDR3 coding DNA: TGCGCCAGCAGCAGGGACACCGGCTACGAGCAGTACGTC. The encoded protein is CASSRDTGYEQYV.